This T cell receptor delta chain was recovered during a study of gamma delta lymphoproliferative disorders and STAT genes. Looking at the study overall: For the delta chain, EuroClonality-NGS standard procedure was applied. Study-level findings and limits: In whole-repertoire clustering, gamma separated patients from controls, unlike delta.

There are a few counts of this clone. Its antigen is still unknown. PBMCs from patients and controls supplied the genomic DNA for sequencing. After removal of 0 bases from V and 3 bases from J, the junction contained 14 bases not matched to a gene. Germline V gene data show CDR1 as GEAIGNYY and CDR2 as EKD. CDR3 size: 18 residues. TCRdb fed the multiplex PCR reads to CATT. Of some 1,400 delta-chain clones detected, roughly 0.95% appear once; the ten largest clones hold less than 50%. The receptor was derived from a human donor in good health. J is TRDJ1 and V is TRDV2, with 8 positions matching TRDD3. The sequencing sample was made of blood. As DNA, the CDR3 is TGTGCCTGTGACACCGTAGGGCTGGGGGAAAACGGGGCCGATAAACTCATCTTT. Amino acids: CACDTVGLGENGADKLIF.